This T cell receptor (beta chain) was recovered during a study of shared clonotypes between healthy human individuals. TCRdb's copy holds only in-frame clones and misses some; the assay was immunoSEQ multiplex PCR. The sample includes about 2 million clones, about 95% of them seen just once. In the naive CD8 group, cells lacked CD45RO and were positively selected for CCR7, so terminally differentiated effector memory CD45RA+ cells were left out. The V gene end was trimmed by 5 bases and the J gene end by 3 bases; junction bases not matched to a gene: 7. The V gene's germline CDR1 is SGHVT and CDR2 SQSDAQ. This CDR3 has 14 residues.

Sample: naive CD8+ T cells sorted from blood. The rearrangement links TRBV7-4 to TRBJ2-7, with TRBD1 identical over 7 bases. The receptor's source is a man between 18 and 29 years old in good health. In nucleotides, the CDR3 is TGTGCCAGCAGCCCGACAGGGATTCTCTACGAGCAGTACTTC. Residues: CASSPTGILYEQYF.